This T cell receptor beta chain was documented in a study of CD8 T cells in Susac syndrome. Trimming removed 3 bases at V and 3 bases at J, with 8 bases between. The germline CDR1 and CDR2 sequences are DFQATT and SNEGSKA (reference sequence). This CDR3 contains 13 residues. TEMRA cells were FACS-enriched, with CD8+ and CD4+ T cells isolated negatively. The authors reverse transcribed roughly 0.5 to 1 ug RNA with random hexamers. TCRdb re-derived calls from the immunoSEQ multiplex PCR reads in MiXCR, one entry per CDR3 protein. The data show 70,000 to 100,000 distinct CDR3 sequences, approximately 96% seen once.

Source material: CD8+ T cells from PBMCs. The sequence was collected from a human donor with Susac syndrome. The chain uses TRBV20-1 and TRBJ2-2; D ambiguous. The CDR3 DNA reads TGCAGTGCTAGTCTGATGTACACCGGGGAGCTGTTTTTT. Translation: CSASLMYTGELFF.